This T cell receptor beta chain was observed in a study of control samples from healthy donors and cancer patients. The data were produced by immunoSEQ multiplex PCR, yet TCRdb's version contains in-frame clones alone and is incomplete. The table shows more than 65,000 clones, with roughly 90% occurring only once. Germline values: CDR1 MDHEN, CDR2 SYDVKM. V was cut by 9 bases and J by 5 bases, with 16 bases left in between. This CDR3 has 13 amino acids. The genes are TRBV28 and TRBJ2-5, with D uncertain. This clonotype was obtained from a woman in her sixties or seventies with head and neck cancer. Sequenced input: PBMCs. This chain's CDR3 is CASTLRLWETQYF. The CDR3, as DNA: TGTGCCAGTACGTTAAGACTGTGGGAGACCCAGTACTTC.